The entry below describes one TCR beta chain. The data were obtained in a study of blood T cell repertoires in COVID-19. On the study more broadly: Samples of COVID-19 (acute and convalescent) were obtained from the United States, Italy and Spain. In each case, the material was cDNA or gDNA derived from T cells, B-cell-depleted T cells, or PBMCs.

The length of the CDR3 is 13 residues. Germline CDR1 reads SGHRS; CDR2 reads YFSETQ. Trimming pared 0 bases from V and 2 bases from J, leaving 6 bases between. Authors' data handling: Reference gene primers were amplified, and this amplification served to estimate nucleated cell counts. Here immunoSEQ multiplex PCR was the method, and the copy in TCRdb shows in-frame clones only, minus some. The DNA gave D and trimming, while V, J and clone size come from that table. The sample consists of 150,000 to 200,000 clones, more than 85% of them appearing once. This clonotype was sampled from a man between 40 and 49 years old with active or convalescent COVID-19. The sample consisted of peripheral blood. The chain has TRBV5-1 and TRBJ2-7; no clear D gene. CDR3 bases: TGCGCCAGCAGCTTGGATCAGACCTACGAGCAGTACTTC. Translated: CASSLDQTYEQYF.